This T cell receptor beta chain was profiled in a study of T cells after yellow fever vaccination. Study-wide background: Preparation of fractions with low cell numbers was performed using SMART-Seq v4 Ultra Low Input.

Notes on the study in general: Among all clonotypes, a small share was observed in both CD4 and CD8 compartments. Post-booster samples contained most primary-vaccination clones (around 96% CD4, approximately 88% CD8).

Germline CDR1 and CDR2: LGHDT and YNNKEL (reference sequence). Trimming removed 2 bases at V and 6 bases at J, with 17 bases between. The CDR3 sequence is 16 residues long. 5'RACE template switching added a universal primer site and UMIs to TCR cDNA. TCRdb analysed the 5' RACE reads with MiXCR anew, one entry per CDR3 protein. The sample yields roughly 500,000 distinct CDR3 sequences, about 19% seen once. Remarks on this clonotype: Antigen: not known.

This TCR derives from a man aged 25 to 40 who received the YFV17D yellow fever vaccine. V is TRBV3-1 and J is TRBJ2-1, with a possible D match to TRBD2 (5 bases). Sequencing was performed on PBMCs, taken 15 days after the yellow fever booster vaccination. CDR3 DNA: TGTGCCAGCAGCCAAAGAGGGCGGGTCGACGGCAATGAGCAGTTCTTC. Its protein product is CASSQRGRVDGNEQFF.